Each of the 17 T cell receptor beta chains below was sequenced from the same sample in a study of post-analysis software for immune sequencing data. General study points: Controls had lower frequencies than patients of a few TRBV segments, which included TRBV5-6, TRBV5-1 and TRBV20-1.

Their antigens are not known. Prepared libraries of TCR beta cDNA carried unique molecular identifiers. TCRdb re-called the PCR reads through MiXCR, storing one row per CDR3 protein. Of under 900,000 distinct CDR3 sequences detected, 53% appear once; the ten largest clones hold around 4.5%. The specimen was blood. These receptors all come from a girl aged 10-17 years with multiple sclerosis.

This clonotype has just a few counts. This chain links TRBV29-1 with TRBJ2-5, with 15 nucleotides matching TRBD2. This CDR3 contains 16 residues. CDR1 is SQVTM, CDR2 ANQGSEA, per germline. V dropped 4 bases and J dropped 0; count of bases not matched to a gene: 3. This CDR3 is CSVGGLAGGNQETQYF. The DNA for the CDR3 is TGCAGCGTTGGGGGACTAGCGGGGGGAAACCAAGAGACCCAGTACTTC.

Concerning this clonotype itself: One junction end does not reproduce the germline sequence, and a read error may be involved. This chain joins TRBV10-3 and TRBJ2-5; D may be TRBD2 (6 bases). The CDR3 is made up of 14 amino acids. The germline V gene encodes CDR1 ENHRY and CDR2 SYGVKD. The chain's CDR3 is CAIGEKEGPETQYF. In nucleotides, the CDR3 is TGTGCCATCGGTGAGAAGGAGGGTCCAGAGACCCAGTACTTC.

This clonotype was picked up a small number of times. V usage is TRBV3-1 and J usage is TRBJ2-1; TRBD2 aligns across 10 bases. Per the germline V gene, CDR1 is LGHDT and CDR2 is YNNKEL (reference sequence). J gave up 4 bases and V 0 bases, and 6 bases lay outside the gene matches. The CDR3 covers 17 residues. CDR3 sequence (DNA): TGTGCCAGCAGCCAAGATTTAAGCGGGAGGGTTTACAATGAGCAGTTCTTC. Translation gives CASSQDLSGRVYNEQFF.

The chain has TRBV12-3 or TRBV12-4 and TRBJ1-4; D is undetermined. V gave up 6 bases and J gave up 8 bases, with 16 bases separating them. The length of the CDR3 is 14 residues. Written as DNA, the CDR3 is TGTGCCAGCAGCCCACAAGGGATGGGCGAAAAACTGTTTTTT. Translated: CASSPQGMGEKLFF.

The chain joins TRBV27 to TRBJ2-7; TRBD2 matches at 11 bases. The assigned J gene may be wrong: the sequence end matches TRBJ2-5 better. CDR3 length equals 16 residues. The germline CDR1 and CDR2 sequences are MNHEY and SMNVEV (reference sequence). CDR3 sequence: CASSSRGSGRGETQYF. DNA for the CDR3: TGTGCCAGCAGTTCCAGAGGTAGCGGGAGGGGGGAGACCCAGTACTTC.

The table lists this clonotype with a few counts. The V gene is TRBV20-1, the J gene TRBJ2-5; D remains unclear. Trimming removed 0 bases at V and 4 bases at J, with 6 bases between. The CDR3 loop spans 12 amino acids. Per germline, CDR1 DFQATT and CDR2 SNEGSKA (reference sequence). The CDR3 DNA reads TGCAGTGCTAGAGATGTTCCAGAGACCCAGTACTTC. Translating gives CSARDVPETQYF.

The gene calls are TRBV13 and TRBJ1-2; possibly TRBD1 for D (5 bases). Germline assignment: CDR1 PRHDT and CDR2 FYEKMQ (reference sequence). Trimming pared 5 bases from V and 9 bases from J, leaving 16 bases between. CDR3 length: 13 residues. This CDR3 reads CASSPTGFERYTF. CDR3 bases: TGTGCCAGCAGCCCTACAGGATTTGAACGCTACACCTTC.

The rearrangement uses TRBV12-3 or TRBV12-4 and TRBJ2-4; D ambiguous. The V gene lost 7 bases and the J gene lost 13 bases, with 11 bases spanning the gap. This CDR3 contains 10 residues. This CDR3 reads CASMGKEQYF. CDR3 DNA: TGTGCCAGCATGGGGAAGGAGCAGTACTTC.

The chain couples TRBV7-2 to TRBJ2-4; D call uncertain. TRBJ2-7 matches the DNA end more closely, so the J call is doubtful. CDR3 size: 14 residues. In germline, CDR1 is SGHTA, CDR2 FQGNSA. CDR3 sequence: CASSLPNSVYEQYF. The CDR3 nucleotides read TGTGCCAGCAGCTTACCGAATAGTGTCTACGAGCAGTACTTC.

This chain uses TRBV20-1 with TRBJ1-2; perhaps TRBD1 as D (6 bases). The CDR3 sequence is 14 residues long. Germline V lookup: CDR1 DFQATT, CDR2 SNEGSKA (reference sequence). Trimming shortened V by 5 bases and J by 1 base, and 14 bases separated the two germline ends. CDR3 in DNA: TGCAGTGCTCCAACGGTACAGGGTAACTATGGCTACACCTTC. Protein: CSAPTVQGNYGYTF.

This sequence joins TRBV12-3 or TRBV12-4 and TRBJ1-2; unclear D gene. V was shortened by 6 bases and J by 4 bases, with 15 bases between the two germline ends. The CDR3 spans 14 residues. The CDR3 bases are TGTGCCAGCAGCCAATCGGGCCTCCCCTATGGCTACACCTTC. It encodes CASSQSGLPYGYTF.

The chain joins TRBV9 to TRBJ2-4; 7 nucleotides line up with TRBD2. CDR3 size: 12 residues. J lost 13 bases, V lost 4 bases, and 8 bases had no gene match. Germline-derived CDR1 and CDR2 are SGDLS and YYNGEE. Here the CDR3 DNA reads TGTGCCAGCAGCAGAAGCGGGGCGGAGCAGTACTTC. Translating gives CASSRSGAEQYF.

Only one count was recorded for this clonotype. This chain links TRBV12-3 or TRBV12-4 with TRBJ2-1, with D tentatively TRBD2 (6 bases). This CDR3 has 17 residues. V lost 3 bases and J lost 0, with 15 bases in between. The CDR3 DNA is TGTGCCAGCAGTTTTAGACTAGAAACGACCTCCTACAATGAGCAGTTCTTC. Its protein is CASSFRLETTSYNEQFF.

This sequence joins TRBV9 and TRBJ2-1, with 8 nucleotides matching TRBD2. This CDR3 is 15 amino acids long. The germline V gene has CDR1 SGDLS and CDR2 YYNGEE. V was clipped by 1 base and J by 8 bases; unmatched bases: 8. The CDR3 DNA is TGTGCCAGCAGCGTACTCCGCACGGGAGGGGATGAGCAGTTCTTC. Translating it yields CASSVLRTGGDEQFF.

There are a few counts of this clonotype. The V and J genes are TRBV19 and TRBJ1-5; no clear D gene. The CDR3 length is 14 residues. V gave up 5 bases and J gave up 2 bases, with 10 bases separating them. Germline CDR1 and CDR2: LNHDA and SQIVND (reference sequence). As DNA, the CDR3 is TGTGCCAGTAGTTCCCGGGTTGGCAATCAGCCCCAGCATTTT. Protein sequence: CASSSRVGNQPQHF.

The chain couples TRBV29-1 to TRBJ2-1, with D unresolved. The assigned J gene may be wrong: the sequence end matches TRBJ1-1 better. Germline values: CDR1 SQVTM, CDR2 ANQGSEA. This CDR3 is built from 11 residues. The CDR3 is CSVELVGGAFF. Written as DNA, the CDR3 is TGCAGCGTTGAACTAGTAGGTGGAGCTTTCTTT.

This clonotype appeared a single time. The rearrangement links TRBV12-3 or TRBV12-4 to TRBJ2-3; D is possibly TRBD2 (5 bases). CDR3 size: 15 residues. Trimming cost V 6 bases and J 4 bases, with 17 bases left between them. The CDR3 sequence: CASSSGRVRADTQYF. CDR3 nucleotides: TGTGCCAGCAGCTCCGGCCGAGTGAGGGCAGATACGCAGTATTTT.